The 18 T cell receptor beta chains below all came from one sample that was sequenced in a study of PD-1 blockade in classical Hodgkin lymphoma. Time point defined: cycle 4 day 1 (C4D1), after around six weeks of nivolumab. Every patient had relapsed following autologous stem cell transplantation, and cohorts differed in brentuximab vedotin exposure. Sequenced by immunoSEQ multiplex PCR; TCRdb stores in-frame clones only, minus some. The sample holds some 86,000 clones, 90% seen once. The sample consisted of peripheral blood mononuclear cells (PBMCs), taken before the fourth cycle of nivolumab. These receptors all stem from a human donor with classical Hodgkin lymphoma.

V is TRBV10-2 and J is TRBJ2-1, with 15 bases fitting TRBD2. Trimming removed 7 bases from V and 4 bases from J; junction bases left unmatched: 5. The CDR3 has 16 amino acids. Per germline, CDR1 WSHSY and CDR2 SAAADI. The CDR3 DNA is TGCGCCAGCACCGGGACTAGCGGGGGGCCGTACAATGAGCAGTTCTTC. It yields the protein CASTGTSGGPYNEQFF.

The CDR3: CASSPGLPGEQFF. In DNA form, the CDR3 reads TGTGCCAGCAGTCCGGGACTCCCAGGGGAGCAGTTCTTC. This chain links TRBV27 with TRBJ2-1; weak D call: TRBD2 (6 bases). Germline V CDR1 and CDR2: MNHEY, SMNVEV (reference sequence). V dropped 5 bases and J dropped 10 bases, with 15 bases sitting between them. The CDR3 length is 13 residues.

CDR3 sequence: CASSLGGPNGNTEAFF. In nucleotides, the CDR3 is TGTGCCAGCAGCTTGGGTGGACCTAACGGGAACACTGAAGCTTTCTTT. The chain joins TRBV5-6 to TRBJ1-1; unclear D gene. V lost 0 bases and J 1 base, leaving 13 bases between the germline ends. The CDR3 spans 16 residues. Germline CDR1 and CDR2: SGHDT and YYEEEE. Drawing the rest from reference TRBV5-6 and TRBJ1-1, the complete variable domain is DAGVTQSPTHLIKTRGQQVTLRCSPKSGHDTVSWYQQALGQGPQFIFQYYEEEERQRGNFPDRFSGHQFPNYSSELNVNALLLGDSALYLCASSLGGPNGNTEAFFGQGTRLTVV.

The gene calls are TRBV2 and TRBJ1-6; D unresolved. Trimming cost V 8 bases and J 7 bases, with 12 bases left between them. The CDR3 loop spans 13 amino acids. Germline assignment: CDR1 SNHLY and CDR2 FYNNEI. The CDR3 loop reads CASRPVDNSPLHF. The CDR3 DNA reads TGTGCCAGCCGGCCAGTGGACAATTCACCCCTCCACTTT. The full variable domain, rest sourced from reference TRBV2 and TRBJ1-6, is EPEVTQTPSHQVTQMGQEVILRCVPISNHLYFYWYRQILGQKVEFLVSFYNNEISEKSEIFDDQFSVERPDGSNFTLKIRSTKLEDSAMYFCASRPVDNSPLHFGNGTRLTVT.

The chain carries TRBV7-9 and TRBJ1-2, with 8 bases matching TRBD1. V shed 2 bases and J 6 bases; nucleotides not matched to a gene: 5. Germline lookup yields CDR1 SEHNR and CDR2 FQNEAQ (reference sequence). The length of the CDR3 is 14 residues. The CDR3: CASSLTGQGDGYTF. CDR3 nucleotides: TGTGCCAGCAGCTTAACAGGACAGGGAGATGGCTACACCTTC.

The genes are TRBV7-3 and TRBJ1-2; 7 bases line up with TRBD1. This CDR3 comprises 14 residues. The V segment lost 2 bases and the J segment 5 bases; nucleotides outside the gene matches: 5. Per germline, CDR1 SGHTA and CDR2 FQGTGA. CDR3: CASSLGTEEYGYTF. In DNA form, the CDR3 reads TGTGCCAGCAGCTTAGGGACAGAAGAGTATGGCTACACCTTC.

The rearrangement uses TRBV9 and TRBJ2-3; a possible D gene is TRBD2 (6 bases). With 1 base removed from V and 14 bases from J, the gap between germline ends came to 23 bases. Germline V CDR1 and CDR2: SGDLS, YYNGEE. CDR3 length equals 15 residues. CDR3 sequence: CASSVRWGDPPLRYF. DNA of the CDR3: TGTGCCAGCAGCGTAAGGTGGGGGGACCCTCCTTTGCGGTATTTT. The whole variable domain, remainder taken from reference TRBV9 and TRBJ2-3, is DSGVTQTPKHLITATGQRVTLRCSPRSGDLSVYWYQQSLDQGLQFLIQYYNGEERAKGNILERFSAQQFPDLHSELNLSSLELGDSALYFCASSVRWGDPPLRYFGPGTRLTVL.

The chain employs TRBV18 and TRBJ2-5; D not resolved. Germline CDR1 is KGHSH and CDR2 is LQKENI. V lost 1 base, J lost 7 bases, and 7 bases lay in between. The CDR3 covers 12 residues. DNA of the CDR3: TGTGCCAGCTCACCACTTCTAGGGACCCAGTACTTC. Translated, it gives CASSPLLGTQYF. Looking up the rest from reference TRBV18 and TRBJ2-5 gives the full variable domain: NAGVMQNPRHLVRRRGQEARLRCSPMKGHSHVYWYRQLPEEGLKFMVYLQKENIIDESGMPKERFSAEFPKEGPSILRIQQVVRGDSAAYFCASSPLLGTQYFGPGTRLLVL.

This clone was counted only a few times. The CDR3 nucleotides are TGTGCCTGGAATTTAGGGTGGAACACTGAAGCTTTCTTT. This sequence encodes CAWNLGWNTEAFF. The chain carries TRBV30 and TRBJ1-1, with D uncertain. V lost 4 bases and J 1 base, leaving 10 bases between the germline ends. The length of the CDR3 is 13 residues. Germline V gene lookup returns CDR1 GTSNPN and CDR2 SVGIG (reference sequence).

The rearrangement uses TRBV7-2 and TRBJ1-4; D is unclear. This CDR3 has 12 amino acids. V was cut by 5 bases and J by 10 bases, with 11 bases left in between. Per germline, CDR1 SGHTA and CDR2 FQGNSA. The DNA for the CDR3 is TGTGCCAGCAGCCAAGTCCATGGAAAACTGTTTTTT. Translating gives CASSQVHGKLFF.

This chain joins TRBV27 and TRBJ2-1, with D possibly being TRBD1 (7 bases). Germline-derived CDR1 and CDR2 are MNHEY and SMNVEV (reference sequence). Trimming took 8 bases from V and 7 from J, leaving 12 bases between them. The CDR3 is 12 amino acids. Written as DNA, the CDR3 is TGTGCCAGCCAGGGGGGCCTTAATGAGCAGTTCTTC. Translated: CASQGGLNEQFF.

The count of this clone is one. This chain joins TRBV7-7 and TRBJ2-3; the D is unclear. The CDR3 has 13 residues. Looked up from germline, CDR1 is SSHAT and CDR2 is FNYEAQ (reference sequence). The germline V and J ends were trimmed by 5 bases and 4 bases, with 10 bases remaining between them. The CDR3 nucleotides read TGTGCCAGCAGCCGGGCGCCCCCAGATACGCAGTATTTT. Its protein product is CASSRAPPDTQYF. Full variable domain (rest looked up from reference TRBV7-7 and TRBJ2-3): GAGVSQSPRYKVTKRGQDVTLRCDPISSHATLYWYQQALGQGPEFLTYFNYEAQPDKSGLPSDRFSAERPEGSISTLTIQRTEQRDSAMYRCASSRAPPDTQYFGPGTRLTVL.

The chain has TRBV11-2 and TRBJ2-3; D possibly corresponds to TRBD1 (6 bases). Between the trimmed V and J ends, which lost 4 bases and 2 bases, there was a span of 10 bases. Germline CDR1 SGHAT, CDR2 FQNNGV. The CDR3 totals 14 residues. CDR3 residues: CASSSNRVTDTQYF. The CDR3 DNA sequence: TGTGCCAGCAGCTCCAACAGGGTCACAGATACGCAGTATTTT.

CDR3 region: CASSDPSGAHGTQYF. The CDR3 coding sequence is TGTGCCAGCAGTGACCCCAGCGGGGCCCACGGTACGCAGTATTTT. The genes are TRBV2 and TRBJ2-3, with 7 bases matching TRBD2. The CDR3 has 15 amino acids. J gave up 8 bases and V 3 bases, and 11 bases lay outside the gene matches. The V gene's germline CDR1 is SNHLY and CDR2 FYNNEI. The whole variable domain, filled in from reference TRBV2 and TRBJ2-3, reads EPEVTQTPSHQVTQMGQEVILRCVPISNHLYFYWYRQILGQKVEFLVSFYNNEISEKSEIFDDQFSVERPDGSNFTLKIRSTKLEDSAMYFCASSDPSGAHGTQYFGPGTRLTVL.

Turning to this clone: At one end, the junction sequence differs from germline, possibly due to a read error. Written as DNA, the CDR3 is TGTGCCAACAGCCCCCGGACAGGTGCCACTGAAGCTTTCTTT. Amino acid sequence: CANSPRTGATEAFF. The J gene is TRBJ1-1, the V gene TRBV7-6, with 7 bases matching TRBD1. The CDR3 is made up of 14 amino acids. Germline assignment: CDR1 SGHVS and CDR2 FNYEAQ.

The V call is TRBV6-4, the J call TRBJ2-7; 16 bases map to TRBD2. This CDR3 has 15 amino acids. With V trimmed by 6 bases and J by 12 bases, 11 bases remained unmatched. Germline assignment: CDR1 MRHNA and CDR2 SNTAGT. CDR3 residues: CASSSTGTSGGASYF. The DNA for the CDR3 is TGTGCCAGCAGCTCCACCGGGACTAGCGGGGGGGCATCGTACTTC.

The chain has TRBV7-3 and TRBJ2-3; 14 nucleotides match TRBD2. This CDR3 is built from 16 residues. The J segment lost 1 base and the V segment lost 4 bases, leaving 1 base of the junction unmatched. Germline V gene sequence: CDR1 SGHTA, CDR2 FQGTGA. The CDR3 DNA sequence: TGTGCCAGCAGCTGGGGACTAGCGGGGGGCACAGATACGCAGTATTTT. Residues: CASSWGLAGGTDTQYF.

The CDR3, as DNA: TGTGCCAGTAGTATTGGATCACCGACAACAGATACGCAGTATTTT. Amino acid sequence: CASSIGSPTTDTQYF. The chain is built from TRBV19 and TRBJ2-3; no firm D call. V was clipped by 3 bases and J by 3 bases, with 13 bases between them. The CDR3 loop spans 15 amino acids. The germline V gene encodes CDR1 LNHDA and CDR2 SQIVND (reference sequence).